A selection of T cell receptor beta chains follows, all from one sample in a study of blood T cell repertoires in COVID-19. Some clones are missing from TCRdb's copy, which holds only in-frame ones; the method was immunoSEQ multiplex PCR. The sample records approximately 180,000 clones, more than 75% being singletons. What was sequenced was PBMCs or T cells enriched from blood (not recorded which). The receptors shown here come from a woman aged 45-65 years with acute COVID-19. Both conserved end residues are part of each CDR3. Fields, in order: clone size, V gene, J gene, D gene, CDR3 DNA, CDR3 protein. The D gene is left open where the match is weak. Some rows mark clone size as missing; the rest say once, few, many or name a class of expanded clone.

once,TRBV7-2,TRBJ2-1,TRBD2,TGTGCCAGCAGCTTAGCGGTGGCTAGCGGGGGGGGCAATGAGCAGTTCTTC,CASSLAVASGGGNEQFF
-,TRBV28,TRBJ1-6,-,TGTGCCAGCAGTTTTAGGGGGTTTAATTCACCCCTCCACTTT,CASSFRGFNSPLHF
-,TRBV3-1/TRBV3-2,TRBJ2-5,TRBD2,TGTGCCAGCAGCCAAGAAAGGGCTAGCGGGGGGACAAGGGAGACCCAGTACTTC,CASSQERASGGTRETQYF
-,TRBV28,TRBJ2-5,TRBD1,TGTGCCAGCACAGGGGGCCTAACTAATGTAGAGACCCAGTACTTC,CASTGGLTNVETQYF
-,TRBV7-2,TRBJ1-3,-,TGTGCCAGCAGCTCTCAGGGAAATTCCGGAAACACCATATATTTT,CASSSQGNSGNTIYF
-,TRBV5-6,TRBJ2-2,-,TGTGCCAGCACCTTCCCGGGAAACACCGGGGAGCTGTTTTTT,CASTFPGNTGELFF
-,TRBV3-1/TRBV3-2,TRBJ2-5,-,TGTGCCAGCAGCCAAGACGAGCAAGAGACCCAGTACTTC,CASSQDEQETQYF
-,TRBV28,TRBJ2-4,-,TGTGCCAGCAGGACTAGGCCCAAAAACATTCAGTACTTC,CASRTRPKNIQYF
-,TRBV5-1,TRBJ1-3,TRBD1,TGCGCCAGCAGCGTGAGACAGGGGGCTACTGGAAACACCATATATTTT,CASSVRQGATGNTIYF
-,TRBV7-2,TRBJ2-2,TRBD2,TGTGCCAGCACCCCACCCTGGCTAGCGGGGAATCGAGCCGGGGAGCTGTTTTTT,CASTPPWLAGNRAGELFF
-,TRBV19,TRBJ2-1,TRBD1,TGTGCCAGTAGTATAAGAGACGGACAGGGGACCAATGAGCAGTTCTTC,CASSIRDGQGTNEQFF
-,TRBV18,TRBJ2-3,-,TGTGCCAGCTCACCACAGCGCACAGATACGCAGTATTTT,CASSPQRTDTQYF
-,TRBV29-1,TRBJ2-3,-,TGCAGCGGCGACACCAGCACAGATACGCAGTATTTT,CSGDTSTDTQYF
-,TRBV30,TRBJ1-4,TRBD1,TGTGCCTGGAGTTCAGGGACAGGGGCTGAAAAACTGTTTTTT,CAWSSGTGAEKLFF
-,TRBV5-1,TRBJ1-3,-,TGCGCCAGCACCACCGGGGGGGCTGGAAACACCATATATTTT,CASTTGGAGNTIYF
-,TRBV4-3,TRBJ1-6,TRBD1,TGCGCCAGCAGCCGCAAGACAGGGGGCGACGATAATTCACCCCTCCACTTT,CASSRKTGGDDNSPLHF
-,TRBV6-1,TRBJ2-4,TRBD1,TGTGCCAGCAGTGAAGGGGGGACAGGGGTAAACATTCAGTACTTC,CASSEGGTGVNIQYF
few,TRBV30,TRBJ1-6,TRBD1,TGTGCCTGGGGAAGACAGGGGTCAAATAATTCACCCCTCCACTTT,CAWGRQGSNNSPLHF
-,TRBV21-1,TRBJ1-1,-,TGTGCCAGCAGCAGAAAACCTAGAAGACCAATGAACACTGAAGCTTTCTTT,CASSRKPRRPMNTEAFF
-,TRBV10-3,TRBJ2-1,TRBD1,TGTGCCATCAGGAGCGGGACCCGGGACAGGGTCTACAATGAGCAGTTCTTC,CAIRSGTRDRVYNEQFF
once,TRBV5-1,TRBJ1-1,TRBD1,TGCGCCAGCAGCTTCGGGACAGGGAGGGTTGGGACTGAAGCTTTCTTT,CASSFGTGRVGTEAFF
-,TRBV7-3,TRBJ2-5,TRBD2,TGTGCCAGCAGCCCGGCTAGCGGGGAAGAGACCCAGTACTTC,CASSPASGEETQYF
-,TRBV12-3/TRBV12-4,TRBJ1-5,-,TGTGCCAGCAGTTTTGTCCCGGGTCAGCCCCAGCATTTT,CASSFVPGQPQHF
once,TRBV3-1/TRBV3-2,TRBJ1-2,-,TGTGCCAGCAGCCAAGGAACGGTCCGAGGTTGTACCTTC,CASSQGTVRGCTF
-,TRBV4-1,TRBJ1-6,-,TGCGCCAGCAGCCAAGATGAGGGATTAAGCTCCTATAATTCACCCCTCCACTTT,CASSQDEGLSSYNSPLHF
-,TRBV6-2/TRBV6-3,TRBJ1-1,-,TGTGCCAGCAGTTATAGGGTGGGAGTGAACACTGAAGCTTTCTTT,CASSYRVGVNTEAFF
-,TRBV12-1,TRBJ1-3,-,TGTGCCAGCAGGGGCAGAAACACCATATATTTT,CASRGRNTIYF
-,TRBV28,TRBJ1-2,-,TGTGCCAGCACCTCTGAGGGTCGCAACTATGGCTACACCTTC,CASTSEGRNYGYTF
-,TRBV11-2,TRBJ1-1,TRBD1,TGTGCCAGCAGCTCTTCGGACAGGCTGGGAACTGAAGCTTTCTTT,CASSSSDRLGTEAFF
-,TRBV11-3,TRBJ2-1,-,TGTGCCAGCAGCTTAGATCAAGGGGGAAAATACAATGAGCAGTTCTTC,CASSLDQGGKYNEQFF
once,TRBV7-2,TRBJ1-2,TRBD1,TGTGCCAGCAGCCGAGGACAGGGGGACGGCTACACCTTC,CASSRGQGDGYTF
-,TRBV6-5,TRBJ2-3,TRBD2,TGTGCCATCTCTAGCGGGGACGGCACAGATACGCAGTATTTT,CAISSGDGTDTQYF
-,TRBV27,TRBJ2-1,TRBD2,TGTGCCAGCGGGACTAGCGGGGGCTACAATGAGCAGTTCTTC,CASGTSGGYNEQFF
-,TRBV14,TRBJ1-2,TRBD1,TGTGCCAGCAGCCAGGGGACAGGTGGCTACACCTTC,CASSQGTGGYTF
-,TRBV5-1,TRBJ2-5,TRBD2,TGCGCCAGCAGCCCAATTCCTAGCGGGGGGTCGGAGACCCAGTACTTC,CASSPIPSGGSETQYF
-,TRBV20-1,TRBJ2-1,TRBD2,TGCAGTGCTAGTACTACAGCGGGGGGCCGGGATGAGCAGTTCTTC,CSASTTAGGRDEQFF
-,TRBV10-3,TRBJ2-1,TRBD1,TGTGCCATCAGCCTACCGGGACAGGGAAACAATGAGCAGTTCTTC,CAISLPGQGNNEQFF
-,TRBV11-2,TRBJ2-5,-,TGTGCCAGCAGCCTCGTGTACCAAGAGACCCAGTACTTC,CASSLVYQETQYF
-,TRBV10-2,TRBJ2-1,TRBD2,TGCGCCAGCAGTTTTAGCGGGGGGGCCGATGAGCAGTTCTTC,CASSFSGGADEQFF
few,TRBV7-9,TRBJ2-3,TRBD2,TGTGCCAGCAGCTTAGCGGACAGCGGGGGAGGCACAGATACGCAGTATTTT,CASSLADSGGGTDTQYF
-,TRBV7-3,TRBJ2-1,TRBD1,TGTGCCAGCAGCTCGACAGGGGGCATCTACAATGAGCAGTTCTTC,CASSSTGGIYNEQFF
-,TRBV5-4,TRBJ1-2,-,TGTGCCAGCGGTTTTCAGGGGCGCTGGAGCTATGGCTACACCTTC,CASGFQGRWSYGYTF
-,TRBV7-9,TRBJ1-5,-,TGTGCCAGCAGCTTAGGACTTAGCAATCAGCCCCAGCATTTT,CASSLGLSNQPQHF
-,TRBV10-3,TRBJ1-1,-,TGTGCCAGTTCTTGGGGGGAGACTGAAGCTTTCTTT,CASSWGETEAFF
-,TRBV14,TRBJ1-2,-,TGTGCCAGCAGCCAAGATGCAGACATCTATGGCTACACCTTC,CASSQDADIYGYTF
once,TRBV28,TRBJ2-1,TRBD2,TGTGCCAGTACATTAGCGGGGGGTACGTACAATGAGCAGTTCTTC,CASTLAGGTYNEQFF
-,TRBV2,TRBJ1-2,-,TGTGCCAGCAGTGAAATGGTGGGGGGGCATGGCTATGGCTACACCTTC,CASSEMVGGHGYGYTF
-,TRBV10-1,TRBJ1-4,-,TGCGCCAGCAGTCCAGGGGTTCAAGAAAAACTGTTTTTT,CASSPGVQEKLFF
-,TRBV5-6,TRBJ1-2,TRBD1,TGTGCCAGCAGCTTGAGGACAGGGAATTTTGCCTATGGCTACACCTTC,CASSLRTGNFAYGYTF
once,TRBV19,TRBJ1-4,-,TGTGCCAGTCCGGTGGCAACTAATGAAAAACTGTTTTTT,CASPVATNEKLFF
-,TRBV11-2,TRBJ2-6,TRBD1,TGTGCCAGCAGCTTATCGCGGACAGGGGGGGCCAACGTCCTGACTTTC,CASSLSRTGGANVLTF